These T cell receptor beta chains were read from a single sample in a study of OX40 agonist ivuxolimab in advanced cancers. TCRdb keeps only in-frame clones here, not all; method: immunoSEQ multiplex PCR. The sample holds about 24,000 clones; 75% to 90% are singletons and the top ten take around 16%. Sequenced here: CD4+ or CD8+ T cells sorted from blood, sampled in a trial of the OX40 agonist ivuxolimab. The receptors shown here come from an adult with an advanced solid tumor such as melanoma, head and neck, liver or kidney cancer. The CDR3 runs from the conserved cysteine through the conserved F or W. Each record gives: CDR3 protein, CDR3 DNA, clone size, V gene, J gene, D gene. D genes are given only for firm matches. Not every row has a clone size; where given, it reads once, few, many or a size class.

CDR3aa: CASSRTGFSNQPQHF
CDR3nt: TGTGCCAGTAGTCGGACAGGTTTTAGCAATCAGCCCCAGCATTTT
abundance: -
v_gene: TRBV19
j_gene: TRBJ1-5
d_gene: TRBD1

CDR3aa: CASSSARGGVNSPLHF
CDR3nt: TGTGCCAGCTCTTCGGCCAGGGGAGGTGTTAATTCACCCCTCCACTTT
abundance: -
v_gene: TRBV18
j_gene: TRBJ1-6
d_gene: -

CDR3aa: CASSLARTRGTDTQYF
CDR3nt: TGTGCCAGCAGCTTGGCCCGGACTAGGGGCACAGATACGCAGTATTTT
abundance: -
v_gene: TRBV5-4
j_gene: TRBJ2-3
d_gene: TRBD2

CDR3aa: CSSGTATGELFF
CDR3nt: TGCAGTTCCGGGACAGCCACCGGGGAGCTGTTTTTT
abundance: -
v_gene: TRBV29-1
j_gene: TRBJ2-2
d_gene: TRBD1

CDR3aa: CASAWSGDGYTF
CDR3nt: TGTGCCAGCGCCTGGTCTGGCGATGGCTACACCTTC
abundance: -
v_gene: TRBV25-1
j_gene: TRBJ1-2
d_gene: -

CDR3aa: CASSPLDGTANTEAFF
CDR3nt: TGTGCCAGCTCACCACTCGATGGGACAGCGAACACTGAAGCTTTCTTT
abundance: -
v_gene: TRBV18
j_gene: TRBJ1-1
d_gene: TRBD1

CDR3aa: CASSPTSAGQETQYF
CDR3nt: TGCGCCAGCAGCCCCACGTCGGCGGGGCAAGAGACCCAGTACTTC
abundance: -
v_gene: TRBV5-1
j_gene: TRBJ2-5
d_gene: -

CDR3aa: CASSYYRGDDTEAFF
CDR3nt: TGTGCCAGCAGCTACTACAGGGGGGATGACACTGAAGCTTTCTTT
abundance: -
v_gene: TRBV7-8
j_gene: TRBJ1-1
d_gene: TRBD1

CDR3aa: CASSLEDLNEQFF
CDR3nt: TGTGCCAGCAGCTTAGAGGACCTGAATGAGCAGTTCTTC
abundance: -
v_gene: TRBV11-3
j_gene: TRBJ2-1
d_gene: -

CDR3aa: CASSPVSLSSYEQYF
CDR3nt: TGTGCCAGCTCACCGGTATCGCTTAGCTCCTACGAGCAGTACTTC
abundance: once
v_gene: TRBV18
j_gene: TRBJ2-7
d_gene: -

CDR3aa: CASSPPRGRNEQYF
CDR3nt: TGTGCCAGCAGTCCCCCGAGGGGGAGGAACGAGCAGTACTTC
abundance: -
v_gene: TRBV6-6
j_gene: TRBJ2-7
d_gene: -

CDR3aa: CASSLTSRGHYEQYF
CDR3nt: TGTGCCAGCAGCCTCACTTCCAGGGGACACTACGAGCAGTACTTC
abundance: -
v_gene: TRBV7-6
j_gene: TRBJ2-7
d_gene: -

CDR3aa: CAISVDRDSNEQFF
CDR3nt: TGTGCCATCAGTGTAGACCGGGACAGCAATGAGCAGTTCTTC
abundance: -
v_gene: TRBV10-3
j_gene: TRBJ2-1
d_gene: TRBD1

CDR3aa: CATSSGTGPQETQYF
CDR3nt: TGTGCCACCAGCAGCGGGACAGGACCCCAAGAGACCCAGTACTTC
abundance: -
v_gene: TRBV15
j_gene: TRBJ2-5
d_gene: TRBD1

CDR3aa: CASSSAGGGNSPLHF
CDR3nt: TGTGCCAGCAGCTCCGCAGGGGGAGGCAATTCACCCCTCCACTTT
abundance: -
v_gene: TRBV7-9
j_gene: TRBJ1-6
d_gene: TRBD1

CDR3aa: CASSLSGTEQYF
CDR3nt: TGTGCCAGCAGCTTGTCAGGGACCGAGCAGTACTTC
abundance: -
v_gene: TRBV5-8
j_gene: TRBJ2-7
d_gene: -

CDR3aa: CASSLVGTSGGYEQYF
CDR3nt: TGTGCCAGCAGCTTAGTAGGGACTAGCGGAGGCTACGAGCAGTACTTC
abundance: -
v_gene: TRBV7-2
j_gene: TRBJ2-7
d_gene: TRBD2

CDR3aa: CASSLTGNTEAFF
CDR3nt: TGTGCCAGCAGCCTGACGGGGAACACTGAAGCTTTCTTT
abundance: -
v_gene: TRBV11-3
j_gene: TRBJ1-1
d_gene: -

CDR3aa: CASSYSGYGEKLFF
CDR3nt: TGTGCCAGCAGTTATTCGGGTTATGGTGAAAAACTGTTTTTT
abundance: -
v_gene: TRBV6-5
j_gene: TRBJ1-4
d_gene: -

CDR3aa: CASSLEVHTEAFF
CDR3nt: TGCGCCAGCAGCTTAGAGGTTCACACTGAAGCTTTCTTT
abundance: few
v_gene: TRBV5-1
j_gene: TRBJ1-1
d_gene: -